The 23 T cell receptor beta chains presented below share a single source sample, sequenced in a study of cytomegalovirus exposure and HLA in healthy donors. 13 Jbeta primers and 60 Vbeta primers were used for the PCR. The data were produced by immunoSEQ multiplex PCR, yet TCRdb's version contains in-frame clones alone and is incomplete. The sample has 210,000 or so clones, approximately 83% seen once. Material: PBMCs. All receptors come from a boy younger than 10 in good health and CMV-seronegative.

The V gene is TRBV6-5, the J gene TRBJ1-1; D is perhaps TRBD1 (6 bases). V was trimmed by 4 bases and J by 7 bases, leaving 16 bases between them. Germline V gene sequence: CDR1 MNHEY, CDR2 SVGAGI. There are 14 residues in the CDR3. For the CDR3, the DNA is TGTGCCAGCAGTTCTCGGGGGGAAGGGGGTGAAGCTTTCTTT. This translates into CASSSRGEGGEAFF.

The chain employs TRBV6-7 and TRBJ2-1; 7 nucleotides match TRBD2. TRBV6-7 is given ORF status, its function remaining uncertain. V shed 5 bases and J 0 bases; nucleotides not matched to a gene: 7. This CDR3 spans 16 amino acids. CDR3 DNA sequence: TGTGCCAGCAGTCACCTCCGCGGGAGCTCCTACAATGAGCAGTTCTTC. Amino acids: CASSHLRGSSYNEQFF.

This clone was seen a handful of times. The chain links TRBV30 to TRBJ1-1, with D possibly TRBD1 on 6 matching bases. Between the trimmed V and J ends, which lost 1 base and 6 bases, there was a span of 15 bases. The germline gives CDR1 GTSNPN, CDR2 SVGIG (reference sequence). The CDR3 totals 14 residues. CDR3 region: CAWSATGAWAEAFF. DNA for the CDR3: TGTGCCTGGAGTGCGACAGGAGCGTGGGCTGAAGCTTTCTTT.

The chain links TRBV2 to TRBJ2-5; D possibly corresponds to TRBD2 (7 bases). This CDR3 region has 14 residues. The ends were cut back, 6 bases at V and 3 bases at J, with 14 bases in the middle. Germline assignment: CDR1 SNHLY and CDR2 FYNNEI. This chain's CDR3 is CASSERGGEETQYF. As DNA, the CDR3 is TGTGCCAGCAGCGAAAGGGGGGGGGAAGAGACCCAGTACTTC.

The chain uses TRBV6-5 and TRBJ2-7, with D perhaps matching TRBD1 (6 bases). This CDR3 has 12 amino acids. The germline V gene has CDR1 MNHEY and CDR2 SVGAGI. V lost 6 bases, J lost 4 bases, and 10 bases lay in between. The CDR3 DNA reads as TGTGCCAGCAGCGCCACAGGGTACGAGCAGTACTTC. It is translated as CASSATGYEQYF.

The chain employs TRBV18 and TRBJ2-7; possibly TRBD2 for D (6 bases). Germline V CDR1 and CDR2: KGHSH, LQKENI. V was trimmed by 2 bases and J by 2 bases, leaving 10 bases between them. The CDR3 runs 14 residues. The chain's CDR3 is CASSPDRLAYEQYF. The DNA for the CDR3 is TGTGCCAGCTCACCAGATCGACTAGCCTACGAGCAGTACTTC.

The rearrangement links TRBV9 to TRBJ1-2, with 7 bases identical to TRBD1. J was trimmed by 4 bases and V by 0 bases; bases with no gene match: 6. The CDR3 is 15 residues long. In germline, CDR1 is SGDLS, CDR2 YYNGEE. The CDR3 DNA reads TGTGCCAGCAGCGTAGTCCCAGGGGGTCTCTATGGCTACACCTTC. It encodes CASSVVPGGLYGYTF.

This clone turned up a few times. V and J are TRBV5-4 and TRBJ2-1, with 12 nucleotides matching TRBD2. The CDR3 has 17 amino acids. Unmatched junction bases numbered 6, after V lost 4 bases and J lost 1 base. Germline values: CDR1 SGHNT, CDR2 YYREEE (reference sequence). The CDR3 spells CASSATSGGRSYNEQFF. CDR3 DNA sequence: TGTGCCAGCAGCGCGACTAGCGGGGGCCGATCCTACAATGAGCAGTTCTTC.

This clone was seen only once. The chain has TRBV7-2 and TRBJ1-2; 9 bases map to TRBD1. V gave up 5 bases and J gave up 2 bases; unmatched junction bases: 9. Germline V gives CDR1 SGHTA, CDR2 FQGNSA. This CDR3 has 16 residues. The CDR3 sequence is CASSPGGQGANYGYTF. CDR3 nucleotides: TGTGCCAGCAGCCCAGGGGGACAGGGTGCGAACTATGGCTACACCTTC.

The rearrangement links TRBV30 to TRBJ2-7; 7 positions match TRBD2. Per the germline V gene, CDR1 is GTSNPN and CDR2 is SVGIG (reference sequence). The CDR3 contains 13 residues. With V trimmed by 2 bases and J by 7 bases, 8 bases remained unmatched. CDR3 sequence: CAWSKGTSEEQYF. The CDR3 DNA reads as TGTGCCTGGAGTAAAGGCACTAGCGAAGAGCAGTACTTC.

This clone was seen just once. The chain is built from TRBV19 and TRBJ1-6; D is undetermined. The CDR3 totals 15 residues. V was cut by 3 bases and J by 8 bases, with 14 bases left in between. Germline V gene sequence: CDR1 LNHDA, CDR2 SQIVND (reference sequence). CDR3 protein: CASSIEGRTDSPLHF. CDR3 DNA sequence: TGTGCCAGTAGTATTGAGGGAAGGACGGATTCACCCCTCCACTTT.

V and J are TRBV30 and TRBJ2-7, with D possibly TRBD2 on 5 matching bases. Trimming shortened V by 0 bases and J by 1 base, and 10 bases separated the two germline ends. Germline CDR1 reads GTSNPN; CDR2 reads SVGIG (reference sequence). The CDR3 is 14 residues long. In DNA form, the CDR3 reads TGTGCCTGGAGTGTACGGGGTCTTTCCTACGAGCAGTACTTC. Its translation: CAWSVRGLSYEQYF.

CDR3: CASSLEPGSSYNEQFF. The CDR3 DNA reads TGTGCCAGCAGCTTAGAACCGGGGAGCTCCTACAATGAGCAGTTCTTC. The J gene is TRBJ2-1, the V gene TRBV11-3; perhaps TRBD2 as D (5 bases). CDR3 length: 16 residues. Trimming cost V 0 bases and J 0 bases, with 9 bases left between them. Per germline, CDR1 SGHNT and CDR2 YENEEA. The full variable domain, with the rest looked up from reference TRBV11-3 and TRBJ2-1, is EAGVVQSPRYKIIEKKQPVAFWCNPISGHNTLYWYLQNLGQGPELLIRYENEEAVDDSQLPKDRFSAERLKGVDSTLKIQPAELGDSAVYLCASSLEPGSSYNEQFFGPGTRLTVL.

The gene calls are TRBV6-6 and TRBJ1-5, with D possibly being TRBD1 (6 bases). The germline V gene encodes CDR1 MNHNY and CDR2 SVGAGI (reference sequence). Trimming shortened V by 0 bases and J by 6 bases, and 15 bases separated the two germline ends. This CDR3 region has 16 residues. The CDR3 loop reads CASSYSGGGRAQPQHF. The CDR3 DNA reads TGTGCCAGCAGTTACTCTGGGGGGGGGCGGGCTCAGCCCCAGCATTTT.

The chain couples TRBV6-5 to TRBJ1-6; 8 bases are shared with TRBD1. J gave up 8 bases and V 7 bases, and 10 bases lay outside the gene matches. Germline-derived CDR1 and CDR2 are MNHEY and SVGAGI. The CDR3 totals 15 residues. The CDR3 spells CASNLDREGHSPLHF. CDR3 DNA sequence: TGTGCCAGCAACTTGGACAGGGAAGGGCATTCACCCCTCCACTTT.

The J gene is TRBJ2-5, the V gene TRBV2, with D tentatively TRBD1 (6 bases). CDR1 is SNHLY, CDR2 FYNNEI, per germline. CDR3 length equals 16 residues. Trimming removed 7 bases at V and 5 bases at J, with 23 bases between. The CDR3 is CASTEMGARDVETQYF. DNA of the CDR3: TGTGCCAGCACCGAAATGGGGGCCAGGGATGTGGAGACCCAGTACTTC.

V is TRBV30 and J is TRBJ2-1; the match to TRBD1 covers 8 bases. The CDR3 loop spans 17 amino acids. CDR1 and CDR2 from the germline V gene are GTSNPN and SVGIG (reference sequence). The junction had 10 bases not matched to a gene; V was cut back by 0 bases and J by 3 bases. The CDR3 nucleotides read TGTGCCTGGAGTGTAGAGTTTGGGACAGGCCTCTACAATGAGCAGTTCTTC. This codes for CAWSVEFGTGLYNEQFF.

V usage is TRBV6-5 and J usage is TRBJ1-1; D unclear. The CDR3 is 11 amino acids. Germline V lookup: CDR1 MNHEY, CDR2 SVGAGI. Trimming stripped 7 bases from V and 7 bases from J, with 10 bases between. For the CDR3, the DNA is TGTGCCAGCACCGCGCTAGATGAAGCTTTCTTT. This translates into CASTALDEAFF.

The chain carries TRBV4-2 and TRBJ2-1; 12 bases are shared with TRBD2. Germline lookup yields CDR1 LGHNA and CDR2 YNFKEQ. The CDR3 spans 19 residues. V was clipped by 0 bases and J by 8 bases; unmatched bases: 14. CDR3 DNA sequence: TGTGCCAGCAGCCAAGATGGGGCTAGCGGGAGGGCCCTCATCTATGAGCAGTTCTTC. Its translation: CASSQDGASGRALIYEQFF.

The gene calls are TRBV25-1 and TRBJ1-1; D possibly corresponds to TRBD1 (5 bases). Germline V gene data show CDR1 as MGHDK and CDR2 as SYGVNS. The CDR3 runs to 13 residues. The ends were cut back, 6 bases at V and 5 bases at J, with 13 bases in the middle. Here the CDR3 DNA reads TGTGCCAGCAGCTTGGAGGGGCAAACTGAAGCTTTCTTT. The encoded protein is CASSLEGQTEAFF.

The V call is TRBV6-1, the J call TRBJ2-7; 9 bases agree with TRBD1. This CDR3 is built from 17 residues. Germline V gives CDR1 MNHNS, CDR2 SASEGT. The junction had 12 bases not matched to a gene; V was cut back by 1 base and J by 5 bases. For the CDR3, the DNA is TGTGCCAGCAGTGAAGGGTCAGCCTGGGACAGGGACAACGAGCAGTACTTC. This codes for CASSEGSAWDRDNEQYF.

The chain carries TRBV6-1 and TRBJ1-3, with D hard to call. Germline lookup yields CDR1 MNHNS and CDR2 SASEGT. The length of the CDR3 is 16 residues. Trimming took off 3 bases at V and 0 bases at J, with 12 bases between the two ends. The CDR3 region is CASSDPPVYSGNTIYF. The CDR3 nucleotides read TGTGCCAGCAGTGATCCGCCGGTTTACTCTGGAAACACCATATATTTT.

This chain connects TRBV27 to TRBJ1-2; 10 bases are a match to TRBD1. The CDR3 is 12 amino acids. V was pared by 8 bases and J by 8 bases, with 5 bases of the junction left unmatched. Germline CDR1 MNHEY, CDR2 SMNVEV (reference sequence). CDR3 sequence reads: CASATGGKGYTF. DNA of the CDR3: TGTGCCAGCGCGACAGGGGGCAAGGGCTACACCTTC.